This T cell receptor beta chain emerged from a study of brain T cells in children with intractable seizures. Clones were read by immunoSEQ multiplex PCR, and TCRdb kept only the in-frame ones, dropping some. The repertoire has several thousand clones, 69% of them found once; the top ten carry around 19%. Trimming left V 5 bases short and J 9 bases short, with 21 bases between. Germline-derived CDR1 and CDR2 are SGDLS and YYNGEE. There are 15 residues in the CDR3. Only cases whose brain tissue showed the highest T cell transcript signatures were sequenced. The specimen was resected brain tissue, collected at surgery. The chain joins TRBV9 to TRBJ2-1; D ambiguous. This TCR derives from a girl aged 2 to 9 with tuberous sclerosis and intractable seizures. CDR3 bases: TGTGCCAGCAGTGATCGCCCCACGGAGTACGCTGAGCAGTTCTTC. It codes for CASSDRPTEYAEQFF.